The 8 T cell receptor beta chains below all came from one sample that was sequenced in a study of blood T cell repertoires in COVID-19. The protocol was immunoSEQ multiplex PCR, while the TCRdb copy is restricted to in-frame clones and leaves out a portion. The sample records about 31,000 clones, approximately 88% being singletons. Sequencing input: peripheral blood. Receptor source: a man in his sixties with COVID-19, enrolled during active disease.

This chain links TRBV9 with TRBJ1-1, with a tentative D call TRBD1 (5 bases). The germline CDR1 and CDR2 sequences are SGDLS and YYNGEE. This CDR3 region has 15 residues. V was trimmed by 4 bases and J by 3 bases, leaving 16 bases between them. This CDR3 is CASSPGGALDTEAFF. CDR3 in DNA: TGTGCCAGCAGCCCAGGCGGGGCGCTGGACACTGAAGCTTTCTTT. The full variable domain, completed using reference TRBV9 and TRBJ1-1, is DSGVTQTPKHLITATGQRVTLRCSPRSGDLSVYWYQQSLDQGLQFLIQYYNGEERAKGNILERFSAQQFPDLHSELNLSSLELGDSALYFCASSPGGALDTEAFFGQGTRLTVV.

The V gene is TRBV13, the J gene TRBJ2-4; a weak D match, TRBD2 (6 bases). V gave up 3 bases and J gave up 2 bases, with 14 bases separating them. CDR1 is PRHDT, CDR2 FYEKMQ, per germline (reference sequence). CDR3 size: 16 residues. The CDR3 region has the DNA TGTGCCAGCAGCTTCCCCCGCCGGGACTCCAAAAACATTCAGTACTTC. It codes for CASSFPRRDSKNIQYF.

The chain joins TRBV5-5 to TRBJ1-3; a possible D gene is TRBD1 (6 bases). V gave up 3 bases and J gave up 2 bases, with 12 bases separating them. The CDR3 totals 15 residues. The germline V gene has CDR1 SGHKS and CDR2 YYEKEE (reference sequence). In DNA, the CDR3 is TGTGCCAGCAGCTCCACAGGGTTTGCTGGAAACACCATATATTTT. This sequence encodes CASSSTGFAGNTIYF. The whole variable domain, remainder taken from reference TRBV5-5 and TRBJ1-3, is DAGVTQSPTHLIKTRGQQVTLRCSPISGHKSVSWYQQVLGQGPQFIFQYYEKEERGRGNFPDRFSARQFPNYSSELNVNALLLGDSALYLCASSSTGFAGNTIYFGEGSWLTVV.

This clone was observed a handful of times. The chain recombines TRBV7-3 with TRBJ1-2; 9 positions agree with TRBD1. V was pared by 5 bases and J by 7 bases, with 8 bases of the junction left unmatched. CDR3 length: 14 residues. Germline CDR1 SGHTA, CDR2 FQGTGA. CDR3 nucleotides: TGTGCCAGCAGCCAATTACAGGGGGCGGGTGGCTACACCTTC. This codes for CASSQLQGAGGYTF.

V is TRBV6-2 or TRBV6-3 and J is TRBJ2-1; 12 bases fit TRBD2. CDR1 MNHEY and CDR2 SVGEGT come from the germline V gene. V lost 4 bases, J lost 12 bases, and 7 bases stayed unmatched. The CDR3 contains 14 residues. The CDR3 spells CASSSWTSGEGQFF. The CDR3 region has the DNA TGTGCCAGCAGTTCATGGACTAGCGGGGAGGGGCAGTTCTTC.

The chain joins TRBV11-1 to TRBJ2-7, with a weak D call TRBD2 (6 bases). The CDR3 has 15 amino acids. V was shortened by 0 bases and J by 0 bases, with 9 bases between the two germline ends. Germline V gene data show CDR1 as SGHAT and CDR2 as FQDESV (reference sequence). The CDR3 sequence: CASSLARGGSYEQYF. The CDR3 DNA reads TGTGCCAGCAGCTTAGCACGGGGAGGCTCCTACGAGCAGTACTTC.

This clone was recorded only once. This rearrangement joins TRBV6-2 or TRBV6-3 to TRBJ1-5, with 8 positions matching TRBD1. The CDR3 length is 18 residues. The V gene's germline CDR1 is MNHEY and CDR2 SVGEGT. The J segment lost 1 base and the V segment lost 4 bases, leaving 12 bases of the junction unmatched. CDR3: CASSWLDREGSSNQPQHF. For the CDR3, the DNA is TGTGCCAGCAGTTGGCTGGACAGGGAAGGATCCAGCAATCAGCCCCAGCATTTT.

This chain uses TRBV3-1 (or the pseudogene TRBV3-2) with TRBJ1-4, with 7 bases identical to TRBD1. With V trimmed by 4 bases and J by 2 bases, 7 bases remained unmatched. Germline CDR1 and CDR2: LGHDT and YNNKEL (reference sequence). CDR3 size: 16 residues. The chain's CDR3 is CASSRTGVATNEKLFF. The CDR3 DNA reads as TGTGCCAGCAGCCGTACAGGGGTAGCGACTAATGAAAAACTGTTTTTT.